The 20 T cell receptor beta chains below all came from one sample that was sequenced in a study of blood T cell repertoires in COVID-19. This table comes from immunoSEQ multiplex PCR, and its TCRdb copy is limited to in-frame clones, with some not included. This repertoire shows over 130,000 clones, around 80% found once; its top ten account for 1.6%. Sequencing was performed on PBMCs or T cells enriched from blood (not recorded which). All receptors come from a woman aged 18 to 35 who had been exposed to COVID-19.

This clone was found once. J is TRBJ2-3 and V is TRBV28, with D possibly being TRBD1 (6 bases). Trimming stripped 2 bases from V and 4 bases from J, with 13 bases between. This CDR3 is 15 amino acids long. The germline V gene encodes CDR1 MDHEN and CDR2 SYDVKM. Here the CDR3 reads CASSLATGLADTQYF. The CDR3 coding sequence is TGTGCCAGCAGTTTAGCCACAGGGTTGGCAGATACGCAGTATTTT.

This sequence joins TRBV21-1 and TRBJ1-1. TRBV21-1 is a pseudogene locus. There are 14 residues in the CDR3. The CDR3 region is CASSKSFMNTEAFF. The CDR3 bases are TGTGCCAGCAGCAAAAGCTTCATGAACACTGAAGCTTTCTTT.

V gene TRBV9 combines with J gene TRBJ2-7, with TRBD1 matching 10 bases. The CDR3 has 15 residues. V was clipped by 8 bases and J by 2 bases; unmatched bases: 10. Germline V gene data show CDR1 as SGDLS and CDR2 as YYNGEE. The CDR3: CASLTHGTGAYEQYF. CDR3 coding DNA: TGTGCCAGTCTCACCCACGGGACAGGGGCCTACGAGCAGTACTTC. Based on the CDR3 plus reference TRBV9 and TRBJ2-7, the full variable domain is DSGVTQTPKHLITATGQRVTLRCSPRSGDLSVYWYQQSLDQGLQFLIQYYNGEERAKGNILERFSAQQFPDLHSELNLSSLELGDSALYFCASLTHGTGAYEQYFGPGTRLTVT.

The rearrangement links TRBV19 to TRBJ1-2, with D unresolved. The CDR3 consists of 13 residues. The V gene's germline CDR1 is LNHDA and CDR2 SQIVND (reference sequence). Trimming left V 3 bases short and J 8 bases short, with 13 bases between. The CDR3 spells CASSIYGSGGYTF. The CDR3 nucleotides read TGTGCCAGTAGTATTTACGGCTCGGGGGGCTACACCTTC.

V and J are TRBV12-3 or TRBV12-4 and TRBJ2-7; a possible D gene is TRBD2 (6 bases). The CDR3 spans 13 residues. Trimming shortened V by 6 bases and J by 4 bases, and 13 bases separated the two germline ends. In DNA, the CDR3 is TGTGCCAGCAGGGGGGACTTCATTTACGAGCAGTACTTC. It translates to CASRGDFIYEQYF.

This sequence joins TRBV13 and TRBJ1-5; 9 bases align to TRBD1. Germline CDR1 reads PRHDT; CDR2 reads FYEKMQ (reference sequence). With 3 bases clipped from V and 7 bases from J, the junction kept 13 bases outside the gene matches. This CDR3 contains 17 residues. This CDR3 reads CASSFWDRDRFRQPQHF. For the CDR3, the DNA is TGTGCCAGCAGCTTTTGGGACAGGGACCGTTTCAGGCAGCCCCAGCATTTT.

V is TRBV28 and J is TRBJ1-4; TRBD1 might be the D (6 bases). CDR1 is MDHEN, CDR2 SYDVKM, per germline. Between the trimmed V and J ends, which lost 9 bases and 4 bases, there was a span of 18 bases. The CDR3 extends over 15 amino acids. The CDR3 region has the DNA TGTGCCAGTACCTCTGGACAGAATGTTAATGAAAAACTGTTTTTT. Amino acids: CASTSGQNVNEKLFF.

This clone was seen more than once but under ten times. The J gene is TRBJ2-5, the V gene TRBV9, with 7 bases fitting TRBD1. Per germline, CDR1 SGDLS and CDR2 YYNGEE. CDR3 length: 15 residues. The V and J ends lost 1 base and 3 bases, in that order; junction bases with no gene match: 6. The CDR3, as DNA: TGTGCCAGCAGCGTAAGGGGGACAGCAGAAGAGACCCAGTACTTC. Encoded protein: CASSVRGTAEETQYF.

The sample holds a few counts of this clone. The rearrangement uses TRBV19 and TRBJ2-7, with D perhaps TRBD2 (5 bases). This CDR3 spans 17 amino acids. Per the germline V gene, CDR1 is LNHDA and CDR2 is SQIVND (reference sequence). The V end was cut by 1 base, the J end by 1 base, with 17 bases between. The DNA for the CDR3 is TGTGCCAGTAGTATAGCCGGGAACAGAGCCCCGTCCTACGAGCAGTACTTC. This translates into CASSIAGNRAPSYEQYF.

This clone was observed a handful of times. The V gene is TRBV6-2 or TRBV6-3, the J gene TRBJ2-7; the match to TRBD1 covers 7 bases. The germline gives CDR1 MNHEY, CDR2 SVGEGT. The CDR3 totals 14 residues. With V trimmed by 4 bases and J by 2 bases, 5 bases remained unmatched. The CDR3 coding sequence is TGTGCCAGCAGTTTAGACAGGGAACCCTACGAGCAGTACTTC. Protein sequence: CASSLDREPYEQYF.

CDR3 region: CASSRDRAYEQYF. In DNA, the CDR3 is TGCGCCAGCAGCCGGGACAGGGCCTACGAGCAGTACTTC. This chain links TRBV4-3 with TRBJ2-7; 9 nucleotides match TRBD1. Germline V gene data show CDR1 as LGHNA and CDR2 as YSLEER. The CDR3 has 13 residues. After removal of 4 bases from V and 2 bases from J, the junction contained 0 bases not matched to a gene.

This clone was counted a few times. This chain uses TRBV5-1 with TRBJ1-3; tentatively, D is TRBD1 (5 bases). Germline lookup yields CDR1 SGHRS and CDR2 YFSETQ. CDR3 length: 14 amino acids. V shed 5 bases and J shed 0 bases, with 9 bases lying between them. CDR3: CASREGSSGNTIYF. DNA for the CDR3: TGCGCCAGCAGGGAGGGGAGCTCTGGAAACACCATATATTTT.

This clone was picked up a small number of times. The rearrangement uses TRBV6-4 and TRBJ2-3; 10 nucleotides align to TRBD1. The CDR3 spans 15 residues. From germline, CDR1 is MRHNA and CDR2 SNTAGT. V was clipped by 2 bases and J by 3 bases; unmatched bases: 2. This CDR3 is CASSDGQGGTDTQYF. The CDR3 DNA reads as TGTGCCAGCAGTGACGGACAGGGGGGTACAGATACGCAGTATTTT.

The rearrangement uses TRBV29-1 and TRBJ1-1; 9 positions agree with TRBD1. Germline assignment: CDR1 SQVTM and CDR2 ANQGSEA. This CDR3 is built from 12 residues. The CDR3 DNA reads as TGCACCGGGACAGGGCATAACACTGAAGCTTTCTTT. As protein: CTGTGHNTEAFF. The full variable domain, with the rest looked up from reference TRBV29-1 and TRBJ1-1, is SAVISQKPSRDICQRGTSLTIQCQVDSQVTMMFWYRQQPGQSLTLIATANQGSEATYESGFVIDKFPISRPNLTFSTLTVSNMSPEDSSIYLCTGTGHNTEAFFGQGTRLTVV.

CDR3 in DNA: TGTGCCTGGAGTCCCCCCGGACTAGCGGGAGTAGGAGGATGGACCGGGGAGCTGTTTTTT. Encoded protein: CAWSPPGLAGVGGWTGELFF. The V call is TRBV30, the J call TRBJ2-2; 13 positions agree with TRBD2. The CDR3 runs to 20 residues. J was trimmed by 5 bases and V by 2 bases; bases with no gene match: 17. Germline CDR1 is GTSNPN and CDR2 is SVGIG (reference sequence).

V and J are TRBV24-1 and TRBJ2-3; the match to TRBD2 covers 16 bases. The CDR3 has 18 residues. Germline-derived CDR1 and CDR2 are KGHDR and SFDVKD. V shed 4 bases and J 4 bases; nucleotides not matched to a gene: 7. CDR3 sequence reads: CATSDPGLAGGQADTQYF. CDR3 nucleotide sequence: TGTGCCACCAGTGACCCGGGACTAGCGGGAGGGCAGGCAGATACGCAGTATTTT.

Comment on this clone: This specimen includes other DNA sequences encoding the same CDR3. The rearrangement links TRBV7-3 to TRBJ2-1; 7 bases fit TRBD2. CDR1 and CDR2 from the germline V gene are SGHTA and FQGTGA. The junction had 3 bases not matched to a gene; V was cut back by 4 bases and J by 0 bases. CDR3 length equals 15 residues. The CDR3 region is CASSSLAGSYNEQFF. For the CDR3, the DNA is TGTGCCAGCAGCTCGTTAGCGGGCTCCTACAATGAGCAGTTCTTC.

The chain links TRBV29-1 to TRBJ2-1; no clear D gene. V lost 6 bases, J lost 4 bases, and 7 bases lay in between. The germline CDR1 and CDR2 sequences are SQVTM and ANQGSEA. The CDR3 consists of 11 residues. CDR3 sequence: CSVEKYNEQFF. CDR3 nucleotides: TGCAGCGTCGAGAAATACAATGAGCAGTTCTTC.

V and J are TRBV6-2 or TRBV6-3 and TRBJ2-1, with 14 bases identical to TRBD2. The J segment lost 0 bases and the V segment lost 6 bases, leaving 10 bases of the junction unmatched. The CDR3 has 19 residues. Per germline, CDR1 MNHEY and CDR2 SVGEGT. Written as DNA, the CDR3 is TGTGCCAGCAGCCCCGGGACTAGCGGGAGCCCCGGCTCCTACAATGAGCAGTTCTTC. It codes for CASSPGTSGSPGSYNEQFF.

The rearrangement joins TRBV25-1 to TRBJ1-4; 7 bases fit TRBD1. The germline V gene has CDR1 MGHDK and CDR2 SYGVNS. The V and J ends lost 6 bases and 5 bases, in that order; junction bases with no gene match: 9. The CDR3 has 15 amino acids. The CDR3 region has the DNA TGTGCCAGCAGAGAAGGGGGCTCTTTGAATGAAAAACTGTTTTTT. Protein sequence: CASREGGSLNEKLFF.